Shown below are 24 T cell receptor beta chains from a single sample sequenced in a study of metastatic and nonmetastatic thyroid tumors (dated by TCRdb to the early 2020s). Library method: PCR. This sample was sequenced with an Illumina HiSeq 4000. TCRdb trimmed the raw reads at Q25, called clones with MiXCR and kept productive beta chains. The sample has around 45,000 clones on record, roughly 15% of them singletons. Over 20% of the sample lies in the top ten. No treatment had been received by any patient before thyroid surgery. The specimen was blood. Receptors were obtained from a female donor with papillary thyroid cancer or a benign thyroid nodule (not recorded which). Some clones in this sample may be carry-over from other donors' samples.

The sample holds a few counts of this clone. This chain uses TRBV6-4 with TRBJ1-6; D gene unclear. This CDR3 is built from 14 residues. The V and J ends lost 3 bases and 6 bases respectively, with 9 bases between them. The germline CDR1 and CDR2 sequences are MRHNA and SNTAGT. The CDR3 region is CASSDSTANSPLHF. The CDR3 DNA reads as TGTGCCAGCAGTGATTCCACAGCTAATTCACCCCTCCACTTT.

A word on this clone: With a much larger clone just one base away, this may be a read error. The sample carries other DNA sequences with the same CDR3. The chain links TRBV10-3 to TRBJ2-4; D is perhaps TRBD2 (6 bases). The CDR3 consists of 15 residues. V lost 3 bases and J lost 6, with 15 bases in between. Germline CDR1 reads ENHRY; CDR2 reads SYGVKD. The CDR3: CAISDPGGPINIQYF. As DNA, the CDR3 is TGTGCCATCAGTGACCCTGGAGGGCCGATAAACATTCAGTACTTC.

This clone was seen at least ten times. This may arise from a read error, as a much more abundant clone is one base away. The chain couples TRBV6-1 to TRBJ2-1, with 9 bases lining up with TRBD2. Germline CDR1 and CDR2: MNHNS and SASEGT. This CDR3 region has 13 residues. CDR3 sequence: CASRPSGKDEQSF. CDR3 DNA: TGTGCCAGCAGGCCTAGCGGGAAGGATGAGCAGTCCTTC.

A remark on this clone: A much larger clonotype is one base distant, so this may be a read error. The genes are TRBV30 and TRBJ2-7; D not resolved. CDR3 size: 11 residues. Trimming shortened V by 4 bases and J by 3 bases, and 7 bases separated the two germline ends. The germline CDR1 and CDR2 sequences are GTSNPN and SVGIG (reference sequence). The CDR3 nucleotides are TGTGCCTGGATTGATGACTACGAGCAGTACTTC. Amino acid sequence: CAWIDDYEQYF.

This clone was counted many times. This chain uses TRBV5-5 with TRBJ1-1; no clear D. Germline V gene lookup returns CDR1 SGHKS and CDR2 YYEKEE (reference sequence). The V gene lost 2 bases and the J gene lost 2 bases, with 4 bases spanning the gap. The CDR3 contains 12 residues. The CDR3 DNA sequence: TGTGCCAGCAGCTTTTATAACACTGAAGCTTTCTTT. Its translation: CASSFYNTEAFF.

J is TRBJ2-7 and V is TRBV6-1; 8 bases fit TRBD1. The CDR3 runs to 13 residues. The junction had 6 bases not matched to a gene; V was cut back by 7 bases and J by 4 bases. Germline CDR1 is MNHNS and CDR2 is SASEGT. The CDR3 loop reads CASMDRVGYEQYF. CDR3 DNA: TGTGCCAGCATGGACAGGGTGGGGTACGAGCAGTACTTC.

The chain employs TRBV11-2 and TRBJ2-3; D is unclear. V lost 5 bases, J lost 2 bases, and 11 bases lay in between. The CDR3 consists of 14 residues. CDR1 and CDR2 (germline): SGHAT, FQNNGV. The CDR3, as DNA: TGTGCCAGCAGCCCTCAAGCCCTCACAGATACGCAGTATTTT. Its protein is CASSPQALTDTQYF.

A word on this clone: A much larger clone is a single base away; this may be a read error. Other DNA variants within this sample encode the same CDR3. This chain connects TRBV20-1 to TRBJ2-1, with 8 bases fitting TRBD2. This CDR3 contains 14 residues. The V gene end was trimmed by 2 bases and the J gene end by 7 bases; junction bases not matched to a gene: 7. In germline, CDR1 is DFQATT, CDR2 SNEGSKA (reference sequence). The chain's CDR3 is CSARPREGWNEQFF. The CDR3 DNA reads as TGCAGTGCTAGACCTCGGGAGGGCTGGAATGAGCAGTTCTTC.

V usage is TRBV11-1 and J usage is TRBJ1-1; 10 bases are shared with TRBD1. CDR3 length: 16 amino acids. The junction had 11 bases not matched to a gene; V was cut back by 9 bases and J by 1 base. From germline, CDR1 is SGHAT and CDR2 FQDESV (reference sequence). CDR3 region: CASGARDRGWNTEAFF. DNA of the CDR3: TGTGCCAGTGGCGCACGGGACAGGGGATGGAACACTGAAGCTTTCTTT.

This clone has just a few counts. One end of the junction does not line up with germline, which may come from a read error. V gene TRBV29-1 combines with J gene TRBJ2-7; 13 nucleotides agree with TRBD2. The CDR3 has 14 amino acids. The V gene's germline CDR1 is SQVTM and CDR2 ANQGSEA. Here the CDR3 reads CSLSLAGGVYEHYF. The CDR3 DNA sequence: TGCAGCTTGTCACTAGCGGGAGGGGTCTACGAGCATTACTTC.

This clone was recorded many times. The chain has TRBV2 and TRBJ2-3; 8 bases are a match to TRBD1. This CDR3 has 16 residues. The J segment lost 2 bases and the V segment lost 7 bases, leaving 11 bases of the junction unmatched. Per the germline V gene, CDR1 is SNHLY and CDR2 is FYNNEI. The CDR3 reads CASTDRTGWDTDTQYF. CDR3 nucleotides: TGTGCCAGCACCGACCGGACAGGGTGGGACACAGATACGCAGTATTTT.

This clone was observed once. The V call is TRBV30, the J call TRBJ2-7; D is perhaps TRBD1 or TRBD2 (7 bases each). Germline values: CDR1 GTSNPN, CDR2 SVGIG (reference sequence). Trimming removed 8 bases from V and 3 bases from J, with 11 bases in between. The CDR3 covers 11 residues. The CDR3 loop is CATRGGYEQYF. The CDR3 coding sequence is TGTGCCACCAGGGGGGGCTACGAGCAGTACTTC.

This clone has just one count. The CDR3 end shows no conserved phenylalanine or tryptophan, and so a read error is likely. This rearrangement joins TRBV6-1 to TRBJ2-3, with 9 bases matching TRBD2. The germline gives CDR1 MNHNS, CDR2 SASEGT. CDR3 length: 16 residues. DNA of the CDR3: TGTGTCAGCAGTGAAGGAATTAGCGGGGGCGCAGATACGCAGTATTAT. Translation gives CVSSEGISGGADTQYY.

In this sample, this clone turned up a few times. An end of the junction differs from the germline gene, which may be a read error. The rearrangement joins TRBV28 to TRBJ2-3, with D possibly being TRBD2 (5 bases). This CDR3 has 15 amino acids. Germline V gene data show CDR1 as MDHEN and CDR2 as SYDVKM. Here the CDR3 reads CANSLTPTGTDTQYF. DNA of the CDR3: TGTGCCAACAGTTTGACCCCGACGGGGACAGATACGCAGTATTTT.

This clone was counted at least ten times. The V and J genes are TRBV12-3 or TRBV12-4 and TRBJ2-5, with 10 nucleotides matching TRBD2. The CDR3 contains 14 residues. The V gene end was trimmed by 4 bases and the J gene end by 6 bases; junction bases not matched to a gene: 5. The CDR3 DNA reads as TGTGCCAGCAGTTCATCTAGCGGGAGACAGACCCAGTACTTC. Its protein is CASSSSSGRQTQYF.

This sequence joins TRBV27 and TRBJ2-1; 7 positions match TRBD2. Germline lookup yields CDR1 MNHEY and CDR2 SMNVEV (reference sequence). The CDR3 totals 16 residues. V gave up 2 bases and J gave up 8 bases; unmatched junction bases: 12. The CDR3 region is CASSLLGDYQSDEQFF. CDR3 DNA sequence: TGTGCCAGCAGTTTACTAGGGGACTATCAAAGCGATGAGCAGTTCTTC.

With regard to this clone: The junction differs from germline at one of its ends, possibly a read error. The V and J genes are TRBV5-1 and TRBJ2-3; D is uncertain. The germline V gene encodes CDR1 SGHRS and CDR2 YFSETQ. The CDR3 sequence is 15 residues long. The CDR3 DNA is TGCGCCAGCAGCAGAACACCCCATAGCACAGATACGCGGTATTTT. Translating it yields CASSRTPHSTDTRYF.

At least ten counts were recorded for this clone. The chain couples TRBV18 to TRBJ2-3; 11 bases agree with TRBD2. V trimming: 3 bases; J trimming: 5 bases; junction bases outside the gene matches: 4. This CDR3 is 15 amino acids long. CDR1 KGHSH and CDR2 LQKENI come from the germline V gene. CDR3 DNA sequence: TGTGCCAGCTCACCTACTAGCGGGAGAAGAGATACGCAGTATTTT. It is translated as CASSPTSGRRDTQYF. Supplemented by reference TRBV18 and TRBJ2-3, the full variable domain reads NAGVMQNPRHLVRRRGQEARLRCSPMKGHSHVYWYRQLPEEGLKFMVYLQKENIIDESGMPKERFSAEFPKEGPSILRIQQVVRGDSAAYFCASSPTSGRRDTQYFGPGTRLTVL.

There are many counts of this clone. The chain employs TRBV3-1 and TRBJ2-1; D ambiguous. V lost 1 base, J lost 4 bases, and 8 bases lay in between. This CDR3 region has 14 residues. The germline gives CDR1 LGHDT, CDR2 YNNKEL (reference sequence). The CDR3 DNA reads as TGTGCCAGCAGCCAAGTCGCCCTTTACAATGAGCAGTTCTTC. Amino acid sequence: CASSQVALYNEQFF.

At least ten counts were recorded for this clone. The chain employs TRBV20-1 and TRBJ1-5; D remains ambiguous. CDR1 and CDR2 from the germline V gene are DFQATT and SNEGSKA (reference sequence). The CDR3 runs to 16 residues. Trimming left V 3 bases short and J 5 bases short, with 20 bases between. The CDR3 nucleotides read TGCAGTGCTAGCCAAGGATGGCCCGAGGACGATCAGCCCCAGCATTTT. It codes for CSASQGWPEDDQPQHF.

The rearrangement joins TRBV15 to TRBJ2-1; 7 bases match TRBD2. Germline CDR1 is LNHNV and CDR2 is YYDKDF (reference sequence). V was pared by 0 bases and J by 0 bases, with 11 bases of the junction left unmatched. The CDR3 sequence is 19 residues long. The CDR3 bases are TGTGCCACCAGCAGAGAGACGGGAGGCCTCAAGAGCTCCTACAATGAGCAGTTCTTC. This encodes CATSRETGGLKSSYNEQFF.

This clone was picked up many times. This chain uses TRBV29-1 with TRBJ1-4; tentative D call: TRBD1 (5 bases). CDR1 is SQVTM and CDR2 is ANQGSEA in the germline V gene. Trimming removed 6 bases at V and 4 bases at J, with 12 bases between. This CDR3 has 13 amino acids. The CDR3 bases are TGCAGCGTCCAGGGTGGAGGTAATGAAAAACTGTTTTTT. It yields the protein CSVQGGGNEKLFF. The whole variable domain, remainder taken from reference TRBV29-1 and TRBJ1-4, is SAVISQKPSRDICQRGTSLTIQCQVDSQVTMMFWYRQQPGQSLTLIATANQGSEATYESGFVIDKFPISRPNLTFSTLTVSNMSPEDSSIYLCSVQGGGNEKLFFGSGTQLSVL.

This clone was picked up many times. This rearrangement joins TRBV10-2 to TRBJ2-4; D is unclear. Germline lookup yields CDR1 WSHSY and CDR2 SAAADI. CDR3 length: 14 residues. V was trimmed by 8 bases and J by 4 bases, leaving 15 bases between them. The CDR3 region has the DNA TGCGCCAGCTGCGTGGGTACACTTAAAAACATTCAGTACTTC. Translated, it gives CASCVGTLKNIQYF.

For this clone: At one end the junction does not follow the germline gene, possibly because of a read error. The gene calls are TRBV12-3 or TRBV12-4 and TRBJ2-5, with TRBD2 identical over 9 bases. CDR3 length: 16 amino acids. CDR3: CASSSPLGTSLESQYF. CDR3 bases: TGTGCCAGCAGTTCCCCCTTGGGGACTAGCCTAGAGTCCCAGTACTTC.